One TCR beta chain is described in this entry. Its antigen is unknown. The diagnoses drew upon clinical symptoms, serum thyroxine and TRAb, thyroid ultrasound and orbital computed tomography. From more than 9.5 ml of fresh peripheral blood, PBMCs were isolated. These data are taken from a study of T cells in Graves' hyperthyroidism and ophthalmopathy. Notes on the study in general: Most clonotypes expanded in the thyroid (above 0.001) were also present in blood.

The CDR3 totals 18 residues. Unmatched junction bases numbered 16, after V lost 6 bases and J lost 10 bases. Amplification of TCR beta CDR3 regions was performed using RNA transcripts as template. A set of HTBI primers served as the primers for a first-round RT-PCR of the TCR CDR3. TCRdb processed the multiplex PCR reads anew with MiXCR; each CDR3 protein has one entry. The sample contains 200,000 or so distinct CDR3 sequences, less than 20% of which appear only once. This clonotype originated in a woman in her forties or fifties with Graves' hyperthyroidism. The rearrangement joins TRBV12-3 or TRBV12-4 to TRBJ2-1; 15 nucleotides align to TRBD2. The source material was blood. The CDR3 loop is CASRAPGLAGGRPTEQFF. The DNA of the CDR3 is TGTGCCAGCAGGGCTCCAGGACTAGCGGGAGGGCGACCTACGGAGCAGTTCTTC.